This entry lists 17 T cell receptor beta chains sequenced from one sample in a study of cytomegalovirus exposure and HLA in healthy donors. Both 60 Vbeta primers and 13 Jbeta primers went into the PCR. Here immunoSEQ multiplex PCR was the method, and the copy in TCRdb shows in-frame clones only, minus some. The sample table includes tens of thousands of clones. The specimen was PBMCs. The receptor source for this set is a man aged 40-49 years in good health and CMV-seronegative.

This chain uses TRBV5-6 with TRBJ1-1; 7 positions match TRBD1. Germline trimming cut 0 bases from V and 6 bases from J; bases unmatched to any gene: 8. This CDR3 has 15 amino acids. Germline V gene lookup returns CDR1 SGHDT and CDR2 YYEEEE. In DNA form, the CDR3 reads TGTGCCAGCAGCTTGGGAGACAGGGTTATCCCTGAAGCTTTCTTT. Amino acids: CASSLGDRVIPEAFF.

V gene TRBV5-4 combines with J gene TRBJ2-5; D is perhaps TRBD2 (6 bases). CDR1 and CDR2 (germline): SGHNT, YYREEE (reference sequence). Trimming left V 5 bases short and J 1 base short, with 21 bases between. This CDR3 comprises 17 residues. As DNA, the CDR3 is TGTGCCAGCAGTTCTTTTGCGGGACCCTCACGCCAAGAGACCCAGTACTTC. This encodes CASSSFAGPSRQETQYF.

V usage is TRBV7-2 and J usage is TRBJ2-3; 8 bases fit TRBD2. The V and J ends lost 2 bases and 1 base, in that order; junction bases with no gene match: 5. Germline CDR1 is SGHTA and CDR2 is FQGNSA. This CDR3 spans 16 amino acids. CDR3: CASSLSGTRRTDTQYF. Written as DNA, the CDR3 is TGTGCCAGCAGCTTATCCGGGACTAGACGCACAGATACGCAGTATTTT. Drawing the rest from reference TRBV7-2 and TRBJ2-3, the complete variable domain is GAGVSQSPSNKVTEKGKDVELRCDPISGHTALYWYRQSLGQGLEFLIYFQGNSAPDKSGLPSDRFSAERTGGSVSTLTIQRTQQEDSAVYLCASSLSGTRRTDTQYFGPGTRLTVL.

This sequence joins TRBV5-4 and TRBJ2-7, with 12 bases that match TRBD1. The CDR3 totals 15 residues. Germline V gene data show CDR1 as SGHNT and CDR2 as YYREEE (reference sequence). V shed 2 bases, J shed 4 bases, and the junction held 4 bases outside the gene matches. The CDR3 sequence is CASSFRDRGQYEQYF. Here the CDR3 DNA reads TGTGCCAGCAGCTTCCGGGACAGGGGGCAATACGAGCAGTACTTC.

The chain is built from TRBV6-1 and TRBJ2-5; D is possibly TRBD2 (5 bases). Judging by the DNA end, TRBJ2-7 fits better; the J call may be wrong. The V gene's germline CDR1 is MNHNS and CDR2 SASEGT. CDR3 size: 15 residues. CDR3 in DNA: TGTGCCAGCAGCAACGGAAGGGATCCGGGGAACGAGCAGTACTTC. Translating gives CASSNGRDPGNEQYF.

The chain uses TRBV5-6 and TRBJ1-5; tentative D call: TRBD1 (5 bases). Trimming took off 6 bases at V and 4 bases at J, with 14 bases between the two ends. This CDR3 comprises 14 residues. Germline-derived CDR1 and CDR2 are SGHDT and YYEEEE. This CDR3 reads CASKRRGGNQPQHF. Written as DNA, the CDR3 is TGTGCCAGCAAAAGGCGGGGGGGTAATCAGCCCCAGCATTTT.

The chain carries TRBV28 and TRBJ2-5; 10 nucleotides align to TRBD2. Germline V lookup: CDR1 MDHEN, CDR2 SYDVKM. J gave up 4 bases and V 3 bases, and 14 bases lay outside the gene matches. This CDR3 contains 18 residues. The CDR3 sequence: CASSFRTSGNPMRETQYF. DNA for the CDR3: TGTGCCAGCAGTTTCCGGACTAGCGGCAACCCCATGCGAGAGACCCAGTACTTC.

The gene calls are TRBV5-6 and TRBJ2-7; no clear D gene. CDR3 length: 13 residues. The germline CDR1 and CDR2 sequences are SGHDT and YYEEEE. The germline V and J ends were trimmed by 2 bases and 3 bases, with 9 bases remaining between them. The CDR3 sequence is CASSFPSGYEQYF. In DNA form, the CDR3 reads TGTGCCAGCAGCTTCCCGTCAGGCTACGAGCAGTACTTC.

The rearrangement uses TRBV9 and TRBJ2-1; D possibly corresponds to TRBD1 (5 bases). Germline-derived CDR1 and CDR2 are SGDLS and YYNGEE. The CDR3 extends over 14 amino acids. Between the trimmed V and J ends, which lost 1 base and 5 bases, there was a span of 10 bases. CDR3: CASSVRWGHNEQFF. As DNA, the CDR3 is TGTGCCAGCAGCGTACGTTGGGGCCACAATGAGCAGTTCTTC.

The rearrangement links TRBV5-6 to TRBJ1-6; 7 bases line up with TRBD1. The CDR3 is 16 residues long. Trimming at V came to 4 bases and at J to 5 bases, leaving 9 bases not matched to a gene. Germline V gene data show CDR1 as SGHDT and CDR2 as YYEEEE. CDR3 in amino acids: CASSNVGTVNNSPLHF. CDR3 coding DNA: TGTGCCAGCAGCAACGTGGGGACAGTAAATAATTCACCCCTCCACTTT.

The CDR3 loop is CASSGPGQGRRHEQFF. CDR3 bases: TGTGCCAGCAGTGGCCCGGGACAGGGAAGGAGGCATGAGCAGTTCTTC. The chain combines TRBV25-1 with TRBJ2-1; 9 positions agree with TRBD1. Germline CDR1 is MGHDK and CDR2 is SYGVNS. The V segment lost 4 bases and the J segment 8 bases; nucleotides outside the gene matches: 12. The CDR3 totals 16 residues.

The rearrangement joins TRBV28 to TRBJ2-2; D is undetermined. The CDR3 spans 15 residues. Trimming shortened V by 5 bases and J by 4 bases, and 14 bases separated the two germline ends. The germline V gene encodes CDR1 MDHEN and CDR2 SYDVKM. Here the CDR3 DNA reads TGTGCCAGCAGTCCCTTAGACACCTCCACCGGGGAGCTGTTTTTT. Amino acid sequence: CASSPLDTSTGELFF.

The chain joins TRBV9 to TRBJ1-2; the D gene is possibly TRBD1 (5 bases). The germline gives CDR1 SGDLS, CDR2 YYNGEE. The germline V and J ends were trimmed by 0 bases and 6 bases, with 12 bases remaining between them. CDR3 size: 14 residues. As DNA, the CDR3 is TGTGCCAGCAGCGTAGATGGCAGGGAACATGGCTACACCTTC. It encodes CASSVDGREHGYTF.

The chain couples TRBV29-1 to TRBJ2-7, with no clear D. This CDR3 has 12 residues. Germline V gives CDR1 SQVTM, CDR2 ANQGSEA. V was trimmed by 4 bases and J by 1 base, leaving 8 bases between them. The CDR3: CSVASPSYEQYF. DNA of the CDR3: TGCAGCGTTGCTAGTCCGTCCTACGAGCAGTACTTC.

The V gene is TRBV10-3, the J gene TRBJ2-5, with D hard to call. Germline assignment: CDR1 ENHRY and CDR2 SYGVKD. Trimming shortened V by 5 bases and J by 3 bases, and 7 bases separated the two germline ends. The CDR3 contains 12 residues. The CDR3: CAISRSKETQYF. CDR3 bases: TGTGCCATCAGTCGATCTAAAGAGACCCAGTACTTC.

The V gene is TRBV6-5, the J gene TRBJ2-7, with 10 bases that match TRBD1. V lost 0 bases and J lost 4; bases outside the gene matches: 3. Germline V lookup: CDR1 MNHEY, CDR2 SVGAGI. This CDR3 is 15 amino acids long. CDR3 nucleotide sequence: TGTGCCAGCAGTTACTCTCGGACAGGGGGTTACGAGCAGTACTTC. This codes for CASSYSRTGGYEQYF.

The CDR3 region is CASSSRRTGGVKDGYTF. DNA for the CDR3: TGTGCCAGCAGCTCCCGACGGACAGGGGGCGTTAAGGATGGCTACACCTTC. The rearrangement uses TRBV7-9 and TRBJ1-2; TRBD1 agrees at 11 bases. With 4 bases clipped from V and 6 bases from J, the junction kept 13 bases outside the gene matches. Germline V gives CDR1 SEHNR, CDR2 FQNEAQ (reference sequence). The CDR3 is 17 amino acids.